Each of the 7 T cell receptor beta chains below was sequenced from the same sample in a study of blood T cell repertoires in COVID-19. Repertoires were generated with immunoSEQ multiplex PCR, while TCRdb's copy carries only in-frame clones and drops some. The repertoire includes under 80,000 clones, 86% of them detected once, and 3.5% to 5.5% sits in the top ten. Sequences were obtained from peripheral blood. The origin of the receptors is a man in his forties or fifties with active COVID-19.

With regard to this clone: The sample contains more than one DNA sequence encoding this CDR3. The rearrangement joins TRBV7-2 to TRBJ2-7, with 9 bases that match TRBD1. V shed 6 bases, J shed 4 bases, and the junction held 4 bases outside the gene matches. CDR1 SGHTA and CDR2 FQGNSA come from the germline V gene. The length of the CDR3 is 13 residues. The CDR3 DNA is TGTGCCAGCAGTCTACAGGGGGCTTACGAGCAGTACTTC. Its translation is CASSLQGAYEQYF.

This clone has more than one count but fewer than ten. The V and J genes are TRBV5-1 and TRBJ1-5; D is ambiguous. Germline V lookup: CDR1 SGHRS, CDR2 YFSETQ. The CDR3 is 14 residues long. V lost 0 bases, J lost 2 bases, and 6 bases lay in between. In DNA form, the CDR3 reads TGCGCCAGCAGCTTGGGCACGGGCAATCAGCCCCAGCATTTT. Protein: CASSLGTGNQPQHF.

Only one count was recorded for this clone. The J gene is TRBJ1-5, the V gene TRBV12-5; 8 bases match TRBD1. The junction had 21 bases not matched to a gene; V was cut back by 4 bases and J by 4 bases. Germline lookup yields CDR1 LGHNT and CDR2 FRNRAP. CDR3 length: 20 amino acids. The CDR3 DNA reads as TGTGCTAGTGGTTACCTTTCATTTGTTACAGGGGGGGATGGGAATCAGCCCCAGCATTTT. Translation gives CASGYLSFVTGGDGNQPQHF.

This chain connects TRBV4-3 to TRBJ1-1, with D possibly matching TRBD1 (6 bases). V lost 0 bases, J lost 4 bases, and 15 bases lay in between. This CDR3 has 16 amino acids. Germline CDR1 and CDR2: LGHNA and YSLEER. CDR3 nucleotides: TGCGCCAGCAGCCAAGATAGCACAGGGAGGGGCACTGAAGCTTTCTTT. Translating gives CASSQDSTGRGTEAFF.

About this clone: No DNA is shown, since the ends of the CDR3 on it are uncertain; the CDR3 is the one TCRdb lists. The chain carries TRBV21-1 and TRBJ1-6; the D segment call TRBD1 is taken from the table without a DNA check. TRBV21-1 counts as a pseudogene. The CDR3 adds up to 19 amino acids, both ends counted. CDR3 protein: CASSKVWGQGSSYNSPLHF.

This chain uses TRBV27 with TRBJ2-7; tentative D call: TRBD1 (5 bases). CDR1 MNHEY and CDR2 SMNVEV come from the germline V gene (reference sequence). CDR3 length: 13 amino acids. The V and J ends lost 0 bases and 4 bases respectively, with 7 bases between them. The CDR3 sequence: CASSLSQGYEQYF. The DNA for the CDR3 is TGTGCCAGCAGTTTATCGCAGGGTTACGAGCAGTACTTC.

The rearrangement uses TRBV7-3 and TRBJ2-1; 8 bases map to TRBD2. This CDR3 has 15 residues. Per the germline V gene, CDR1 is SGHTA and CDR2 is FQGTGA. The J segment lost 6 bases and the V segment lost 5 bases, leaving 9 bases of the junction unmatched. CDR3 sequence (DNA): TGTGCCAGCAGCCCCCAGTTAGCGGGACCCAATGAGCAGTTCTTC. Translation: CASSPQLAGPNEQFF.